This T cell receptor beta chain stems from a study of cytomegalovirus exposure and HLA in healthy donors. Study-level results: Presence/absence analyses assumed roughly uniform sequencing depth across donors. Some public TCRs appeared in many individuals, while most sequences were rare. Reports state that TCR beta sequences accurately predicted most subjects' HLA-A and HLA-B alleles.

The CDR3 totals 11 residues. With 6 bases removed from V and 5 bases from J, the gap between germline ends came to 8 bases. Germline V gene lookup returns CDR1 SNHLY and CDR2 FYNNEI. PCR employed 60 Vbeta and 13 Jbeta primers. Sequenced by immunoSEQ multiplex PCR; TCRdb stores in-frame clones only, minus some. The sample carries 100,000 to 150,000 clones, 70% to 80% recorded once. This clone counts as medium-sized (0.01 to 0.1%). Its specificity is not known. Sequencing was performed on PBMCs. This receptor was identified in a woman aged 45 to 65 in good health and CMV-seropositive. This chain links TRBV2 with TRBJ2-7; D is undetermined. CDR3 amino acids: CASRARHEQYF. For the CDR3, the DNA is TGTGCCAGCAGAGCCCGTCACGAGCAGTACTTC.